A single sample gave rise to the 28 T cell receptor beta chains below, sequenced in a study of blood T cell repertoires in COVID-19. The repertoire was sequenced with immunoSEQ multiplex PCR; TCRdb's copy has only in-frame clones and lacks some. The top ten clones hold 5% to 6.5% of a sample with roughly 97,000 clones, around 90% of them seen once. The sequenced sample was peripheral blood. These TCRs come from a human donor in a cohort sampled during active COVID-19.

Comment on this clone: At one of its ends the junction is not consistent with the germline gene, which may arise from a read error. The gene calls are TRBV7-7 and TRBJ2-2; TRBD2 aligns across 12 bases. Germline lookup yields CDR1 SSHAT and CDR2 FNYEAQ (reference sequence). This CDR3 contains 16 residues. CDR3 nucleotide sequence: TGTGCTAGCAGCTTGAGACTAGCGGGGGTGCCCGGGGAGCTGTTTTTT. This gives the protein CASSLRLAGVPGELFF.

CDR3 DNA sequence: TGTGCCAGCAGCTTATTCGGGACAGAGTCCTACGAGCAGTACTTC. Residues: CASSLFGTESYEQYF. The V and J genes are TRBV7-8 and TRBJ2-5, with 7 positions matching TRBD1. The J call may be faulty, since TRBJ2-7 better matches the DNA end. The CDR3 length is 15 residues. In germline, CDR1 is SGHVS, CDR2 FQNEAQ.

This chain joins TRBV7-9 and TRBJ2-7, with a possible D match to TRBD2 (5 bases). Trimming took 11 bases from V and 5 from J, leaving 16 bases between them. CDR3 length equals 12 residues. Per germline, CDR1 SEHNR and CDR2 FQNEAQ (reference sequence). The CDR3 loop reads CAGGERADEQYF. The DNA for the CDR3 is TGTGCCGGCGGCGAGAGGGCCGACGAGCAGTACTTC.

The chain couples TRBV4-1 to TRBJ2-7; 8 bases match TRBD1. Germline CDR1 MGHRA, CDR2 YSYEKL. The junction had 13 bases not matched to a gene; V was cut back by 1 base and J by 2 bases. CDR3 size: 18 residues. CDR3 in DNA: TGCGCCAGCAGCCAAGTGACAGGGGTTGGGTTGATTGCCTACGAGCAGTACTTC. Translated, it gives CASSQVTGVGLIAYEQYF.

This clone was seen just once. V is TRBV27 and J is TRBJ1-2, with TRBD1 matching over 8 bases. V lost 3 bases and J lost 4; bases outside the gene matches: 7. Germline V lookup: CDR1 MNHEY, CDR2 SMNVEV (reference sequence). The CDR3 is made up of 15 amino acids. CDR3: CASSLVGTGFYGYTF. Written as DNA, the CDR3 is TGTGCCAGCAGTTTGGTTGGGACAGGCTTCTATGGCTACACCTTC.

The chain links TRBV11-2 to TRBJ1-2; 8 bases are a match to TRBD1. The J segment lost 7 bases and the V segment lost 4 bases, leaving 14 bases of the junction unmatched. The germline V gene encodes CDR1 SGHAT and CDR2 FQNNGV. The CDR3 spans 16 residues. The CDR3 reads CASSYSLGQGGSGYTF. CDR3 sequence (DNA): TGTGCCAGCAGCTATTCCCTCGGACAGGGCGGCAGTGGCTACACCTTC.

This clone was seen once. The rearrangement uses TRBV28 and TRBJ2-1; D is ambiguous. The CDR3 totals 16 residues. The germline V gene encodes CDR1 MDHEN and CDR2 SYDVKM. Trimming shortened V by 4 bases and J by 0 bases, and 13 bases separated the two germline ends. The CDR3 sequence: CASSSSTRSSYNEQFF. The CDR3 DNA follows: TGTGCCAGCAGTTCTTCCACGCGGAGCTCCTACAATGAGCAGTTCTTC.

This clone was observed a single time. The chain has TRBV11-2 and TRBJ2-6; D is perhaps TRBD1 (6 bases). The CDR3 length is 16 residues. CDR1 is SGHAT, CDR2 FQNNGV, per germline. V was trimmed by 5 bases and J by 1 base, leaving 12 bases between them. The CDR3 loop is CASSAGQTSGANVLTF. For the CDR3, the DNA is TGTGCCAGCAGCGCAGGACAGACTTCTGGGGCCAACGTCCTGACTTTC.

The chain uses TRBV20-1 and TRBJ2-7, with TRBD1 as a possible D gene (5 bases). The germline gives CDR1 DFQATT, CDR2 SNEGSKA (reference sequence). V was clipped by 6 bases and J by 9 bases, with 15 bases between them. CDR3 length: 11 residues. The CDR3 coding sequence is TGCAGTGCCCGACATATACAGGTGCAGTACTTC. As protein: CSARHIQVQYF.

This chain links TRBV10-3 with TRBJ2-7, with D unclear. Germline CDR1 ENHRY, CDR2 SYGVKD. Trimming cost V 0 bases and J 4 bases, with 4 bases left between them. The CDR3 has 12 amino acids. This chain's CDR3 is CAISESGYEQYF. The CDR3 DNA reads TGTGCCATCAGTGAGTCCGGGTACGAGCAGTACTTC.

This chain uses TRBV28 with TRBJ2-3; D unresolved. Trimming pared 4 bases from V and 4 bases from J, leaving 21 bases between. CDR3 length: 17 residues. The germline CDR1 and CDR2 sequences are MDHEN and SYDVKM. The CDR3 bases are TGTGCCAGCAGTTCGCCCGGCATTAGTAATCAGGCAGATACGCAGTATTTT. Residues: CASSSPGISNQADTQYF.

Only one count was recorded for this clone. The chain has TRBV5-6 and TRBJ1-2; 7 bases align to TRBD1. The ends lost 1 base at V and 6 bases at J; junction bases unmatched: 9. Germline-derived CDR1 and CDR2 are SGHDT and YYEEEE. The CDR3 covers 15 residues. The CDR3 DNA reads TGTGCCAGCAGCTTGACGACAGGTGGACAGGATGGCTACACCTTC. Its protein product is CASSLTTGGQDGYTF.

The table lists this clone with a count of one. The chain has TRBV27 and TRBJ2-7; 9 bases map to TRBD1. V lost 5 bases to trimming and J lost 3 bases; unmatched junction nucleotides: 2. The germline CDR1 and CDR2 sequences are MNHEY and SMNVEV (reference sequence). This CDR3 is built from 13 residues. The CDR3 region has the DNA TGTGCCAGCAGTCCGGGACAGGGCTACGAGCAGTACTTC. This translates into CASSPGQGYEQYF.

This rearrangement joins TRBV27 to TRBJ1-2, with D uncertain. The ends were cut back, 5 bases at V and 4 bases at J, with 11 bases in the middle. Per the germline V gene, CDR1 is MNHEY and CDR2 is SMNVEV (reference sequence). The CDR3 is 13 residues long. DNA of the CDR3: TGTGCCAGCAGTGCGGCGGGATCCTATGGCTACACCTTC. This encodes CASSAAGSYGYTF.

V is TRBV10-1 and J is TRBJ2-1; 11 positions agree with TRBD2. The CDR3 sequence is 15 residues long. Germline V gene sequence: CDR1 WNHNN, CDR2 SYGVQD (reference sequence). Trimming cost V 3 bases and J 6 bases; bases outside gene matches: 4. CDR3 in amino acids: CASSEGTSGLNEQFF. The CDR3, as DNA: TGCGCCAGCAGTGAAGGGACTAGCGGTCTCAATGAGCAGTTCTTC.

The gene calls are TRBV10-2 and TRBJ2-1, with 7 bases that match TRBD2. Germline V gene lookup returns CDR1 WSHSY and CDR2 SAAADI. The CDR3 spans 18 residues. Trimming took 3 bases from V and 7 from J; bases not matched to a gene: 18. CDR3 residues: CASSDGVLWGRARNEQFF. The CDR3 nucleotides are TGCGCCAGCAGTGACGGGGTTTTGTGGGGGAGGGCTCGAAATGAGCAGTTCTTC.

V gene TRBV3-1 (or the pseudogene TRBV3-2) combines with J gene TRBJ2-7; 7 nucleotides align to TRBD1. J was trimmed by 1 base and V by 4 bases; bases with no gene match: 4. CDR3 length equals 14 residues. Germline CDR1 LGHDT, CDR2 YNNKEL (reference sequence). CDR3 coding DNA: TGTGCCAGCAGCCCACGGGACAGTTCCTACGAGCAGTACTTC. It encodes CASSPRDSSYEQYF.

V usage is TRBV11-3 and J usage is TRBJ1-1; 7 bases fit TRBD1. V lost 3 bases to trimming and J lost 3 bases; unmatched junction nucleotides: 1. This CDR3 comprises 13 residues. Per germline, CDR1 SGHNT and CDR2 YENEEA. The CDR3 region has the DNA TGTGCCAGCAGCTTGACAGGGTACACTGAAGCTTTCTTT. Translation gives CASSLTGYTEAFF.

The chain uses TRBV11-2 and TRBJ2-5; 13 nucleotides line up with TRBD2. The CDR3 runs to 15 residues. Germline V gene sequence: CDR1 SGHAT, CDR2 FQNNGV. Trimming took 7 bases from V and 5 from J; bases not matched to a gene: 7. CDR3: CASNPGLAGPETQYF. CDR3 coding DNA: TGTGCCAGCAACCCGGGACTAGCGGGACCGGAGACCCAGTACTTC.

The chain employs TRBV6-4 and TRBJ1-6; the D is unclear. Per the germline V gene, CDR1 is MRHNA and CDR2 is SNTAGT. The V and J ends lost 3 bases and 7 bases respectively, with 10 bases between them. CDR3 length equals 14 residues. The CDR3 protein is CASSERRFNSPLHF. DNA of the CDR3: TGTGCCAGCAGTGAAAGGAGATTCAATTCACCCCTCCACTTT.

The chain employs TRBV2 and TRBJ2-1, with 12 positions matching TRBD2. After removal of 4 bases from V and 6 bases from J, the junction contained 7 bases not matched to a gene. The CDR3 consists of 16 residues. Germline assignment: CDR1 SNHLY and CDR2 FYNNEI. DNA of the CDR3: TGTGCCAGCAGTGGGACCCGGACTAGCGGGATCAATGAGCAGTTCTTC. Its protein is CASSGTRTSGINEQFF. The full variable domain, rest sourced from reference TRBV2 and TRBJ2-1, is EPEVTQTPSHQVTQMGQEVILRCVPISNHLYFYWYRQILGQKVEFLVSFYNNEISEKSEIFDDQFSVERPDGSNFTLKIRSTKLEDSAMYFCASSGTRTSGINEQFFGPGTRLTVL.

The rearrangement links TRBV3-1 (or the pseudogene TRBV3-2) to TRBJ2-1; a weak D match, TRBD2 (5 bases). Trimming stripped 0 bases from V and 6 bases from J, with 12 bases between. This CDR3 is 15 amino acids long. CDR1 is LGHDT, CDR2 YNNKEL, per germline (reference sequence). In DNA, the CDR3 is TGTGCCAGCAGCCAAGATTCGGCTAGCTTCAATGAGCAGTTCTTC. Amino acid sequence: CASSQDSASFNEQFF.

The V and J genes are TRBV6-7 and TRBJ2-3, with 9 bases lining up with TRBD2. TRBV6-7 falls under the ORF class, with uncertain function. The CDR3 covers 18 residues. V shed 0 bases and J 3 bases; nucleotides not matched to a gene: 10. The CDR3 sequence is CASSYSRSGGCPTDTQYF. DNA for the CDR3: TGTGCCAGCAGTTACTCGAGGAGCGGGGGGTGCCCAACAGATACGCAGTATTTT.

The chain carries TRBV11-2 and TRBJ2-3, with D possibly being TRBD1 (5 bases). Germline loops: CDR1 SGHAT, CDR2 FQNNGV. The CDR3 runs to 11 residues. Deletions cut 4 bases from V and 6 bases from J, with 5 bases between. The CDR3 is CASSSGDTQYF. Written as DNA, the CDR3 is TGTGCCAGCAGCTCAGGGGATACGCAGTATTTT. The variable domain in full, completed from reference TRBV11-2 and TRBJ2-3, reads EAGVAQSPRYKIIEKRQSVAFWCNPISGHATLYWYQQILGQGPKLLIQFQNNGVVDDSQLPKDRFSAERLKGVDSTLKIQPAKLEDSAVYLCASSSGDTQYFGPGTRLTVL.

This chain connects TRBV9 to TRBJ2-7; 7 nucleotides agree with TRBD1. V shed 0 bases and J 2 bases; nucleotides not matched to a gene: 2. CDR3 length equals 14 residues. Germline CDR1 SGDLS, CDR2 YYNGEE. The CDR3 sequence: CASSVGQGTYEQYF. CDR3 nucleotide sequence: TGTGCCAGCAGCGTAGGACAGGGAACCTACGAGCAGTACTTC.

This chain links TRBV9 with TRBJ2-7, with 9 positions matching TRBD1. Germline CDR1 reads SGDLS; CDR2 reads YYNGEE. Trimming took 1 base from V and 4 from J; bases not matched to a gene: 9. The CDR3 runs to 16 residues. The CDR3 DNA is TGTGCCAGCAGCGTAACATCCGGGACAGGGACGTACGAGCAGTACTTC. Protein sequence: CASSVTSGTGTYEQYF.

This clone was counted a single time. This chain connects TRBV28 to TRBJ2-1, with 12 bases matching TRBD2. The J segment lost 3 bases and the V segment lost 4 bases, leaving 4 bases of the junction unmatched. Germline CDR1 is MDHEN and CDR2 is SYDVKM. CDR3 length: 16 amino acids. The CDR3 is CASSSPLAGGYNEQFF. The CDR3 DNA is TGTGCCAGCAGTTCTCCACTAGCGGGAGGCTACAATGAGCAGTTCTTC.

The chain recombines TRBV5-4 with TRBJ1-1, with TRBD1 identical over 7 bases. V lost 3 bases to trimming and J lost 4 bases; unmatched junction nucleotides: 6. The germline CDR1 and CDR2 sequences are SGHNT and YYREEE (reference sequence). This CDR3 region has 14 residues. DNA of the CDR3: TGTGCCAGCAGCTGGGACAGATGGCGCACTGAAGCTTTCTTT. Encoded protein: CASSWDRWRTEAFF.